This T cell receptor (beta chain) stems from a study of blood T cell repertoires in COVID-19. Per germline, CDR1 SGHKS and CDR2 YYEKEE (reference sequence). The CDR3 totals 16 residues. After removal of 1 base from V and 0 bases from J, the junction contained 3 bases not matched to a gene. Repertoires were generated with immunoSEQ multiplex PCR, while TCRdb's copy carries only in-frame clones and drops some. This table holds fewer than 300,000 clones, 70% to 90% found once. This clonotype originated in a man between 50 and 59 years old with active or convalescent COVID-19. The sequenced sample consisted of peripheral blood. V gene TRBV5-5 combines with J gene TRBJ2-1; the match to TRBD2 covers 8 bases. As DNA, the CDR3 is TGTGCCAGCAGCTTGTCGACTAGCGCCTCCTACAATGAGCAGTTCTTC. It yields the protein CASSLSTSASYNEQFF. Complete variable domain (other parts from reference TRBV5-5 and TRBJ2-1): DAGVTQSPTHLIKTRGQQVTLRCSPISGHKSVSWYQQVLGQGPQFIFQYYEKEERGRGNFPDRFSARQFPNYSSELNVNALLLGDSALYLCASSLSTSASYNEQFFGPGTRLTVL.